A selection of T cell receptor beta chains follows, all from one sample in a study of T cell responses to AZD1222 COVID-19 vaccine. Profiling relied on immunoSEQ multiplex PCR, and the TCRdb table lists in-frame clones only, not all of them. This sample has 130,000 to 150,000 clones; around 91% occur once, and the top ten carry approximately 5.2%. The sequencing used peripheral blood, collected on day 0 of AZD1222 vaccination. The receptors were sampled from an adult in good health. The conserved cysteine and the conserved F or W are not part of the CDR3 here.

V gene,CDR3 protein
TRBV28,ASSLSGGYSNQPQH
TRBV5-4,ASSSLGGGGSGYT
TRBV28,ASSQQGRGTEAF
TRBV29-1,SAAAGVKTEAF
TRBV18,ASFVTWGGGSEAF
TRBV7-2,ASSLSSGNQPQH
TRBV29-1,SGHAGTSYNEQF
TRBV3-1/TRBV3-2,ASSFTGDTIY
TRBV29-1,SVGRRGRTVDGYT
TRBV7-2,ASSLNRVRNSGELF
TRBV10-3,AISEGFTLPSNEQF
TRBV28,ASSFRVGVGSGQF
TRBV24-1,ATSAQGRAMNTEAF
TRBV5-5,ASSQTAAGYGYT
TRBV27,ASSLYRTDTQY
TRBV6-2/TRBV6-3,ASSYSRDRNTEAF
TRBV18,ASSLGDYTEAF
TRBV9,ASTRLAGAHEQF
TRBV6-1,ASSEAGESDTQY
TRBV5-1,ASSLGQGGVYGYT
TRBV4-3,ASSQGRNFNSPLH
TRBV7-9,ASSLEARRDTQY
TRBV7-2,ASSFIGTGGEKLF
TRBV5-3,ARISLGTGEKLF
TRBV4-3,ASSHWTNTEAF
TRBV5-4,ASSLGAQADTQY
TRBV7-9,ASSWGQGPNEKLF
TRBV27,ASSLRVSHQPQH
TRBV28,ASSLGGTNEKLF
TRBV12-3/TRBV12-4,ASSLQSGMPQH
TRBV29-1,SVELGGIGELF
TRBV4-3,ASSQGTNHGQY
TRBV9,ASSVRGGLSYEQY
TRBV7-2,ASSLNRATEAF
TRBV6-5,ASSQTVNYGYT
TRBV19,ASQGGVKAGELF
TRBV5-1,ASTPQSTSYNEQF
TRBV15,ATSRVAENTGELF
TRBV11-2,ASKSNSPLH
TRBV11-2,ASLGGDTGELF
TRBV18,ASSKATSGGRNEQF
TRBV4-3,ASSQGRGLSQETQY
TRBV6-6,ASSGTGSYEQY
TRBV5-4,ASSTGTAGPTYGYT
TRBV5-8,ASSLLTASVGYT
TRBV3-1/TRBV3-2,ASSRSGSRSYEQY
TRBV27,ASRAGVVSEDNEQF
TRBV29-1,SVSPGQGETEAF
TRBV10-2,ASSEIAGVTYEQY
TRBV4-1,ASSQVQATQETQY
TRBV29-1,SPGETQY
TRBV11-1,ASSLGAGGLNEQF
TRBV28,ASRIGGQVYGYT
TRBV27,ASSHRVSHTEAF
TRBV15,ATSRYSGTGYNEQF
TRBV5-5,ASSLQMARELF
TRBV7-2,ASSFRGSPLH